This TCR beta chain was profiled in a study of blood T cell repertoires in COVID-19. The V gene's germline CDR1 is MDHEN and CDR2 SYDVKM. This CDR3 is built from 15 residues. With 3 bases clipped from V and 0 bases from J, the junction kept 4 bases outside the gene matches. TCRdb's copy holds only in-frame clones and misses some; the assay was immunoSEQ multiplex PCR. The table lists more than 65,000 clones, roughly 84% of them singletons. This sequence joins TRBV28 and TRBJ1-1; 7 bases are a match to TRBD1. Input material: peripheral blood. This sequence originates from a man between 50 and 59 years old with active COVID-19. CDR3 protein: CASSFNRGMNTEAFF. The CDR3, as DNA: TGTGCCAGCAGTTTTAACAGGGGAATGAACACTGAAGCTTTCTTT.